This T cell receptor (beta chain) derives from a study of CD4 T cells in lung cancer (dated by TCRdb to between 2017 and 2020). Notes on the research overall: In the study, blood T cells from NSCLC patients were screened for responses to candidate mutation-encoded neoepitopes, and neoantigen-specific CD4+ T-cell clones and TCRs were isolated. Tumor and non-adjacent lung tissue came from a handful of patients undergoing curative-intent resections for stage I-III non-small cell lung cancer. Aged 60 to 69 when blood was donated, the resected patients, most of whom were former smokers, had either lung adenocarcinoma or squamous cell carcinoma. Before blood donation, treatments including platinum chemotherapy had been received by the patients, and nivolumab or pembrolizumab had been received by some of the patients. TCRB deep sequencing tracked the frequency of neoantigen-specific clonotypes in tumor resections, non-adjacent lung and cultured T-cell products.

Overall study results and their limits: Some blood-derived responses might be explained by in vitro priming of naive T cells or cross-reactivity rather than by memory responses to the cancer.

Taken from the germline V gene (reference sequence), the CDR1 and CDR2 loops are LNHDA and SQIVND. V gives up 1 base and J gives up 9 bases, and the segment between their germline ends measures 16 bases. The CDR3 spans 15 residues, from the cysteine through the phenylalanine. Just CDR3 DNA is preserved here, 45 bases in frame from base 1. A word on this clone: The antigen it binds to is not known. Base qualities are not at hand, and no much larger clone is one base apart.

Libraries were constructed by the immunoSEQ multiplex PCR assay. DNA was isolated with Qiagen DNeasy or QIAamp micro DNA kits and TCRB sequenced with the Adaptive Biotechnology human TCRB sequencing kit. TCRB libraries were sequenced on an Illumina MiSeq. The study's own analysis went as follows. The kit provider's software was used to analyze TCRB sequence data, and Fisher's exact test was applied to assess tumor enrichment of clonotype templates. TCRdb carries this immuneACCESS record with in-frame sequences only. Its versions omit some clonotypes, under half of them owing to an unresolved V gene in the studies checked, with the rest unexplained. The DNA gave D and trimming, while V, J and clone size come from that table. This sample holds roughly 4,500 clones; around two thirds were observed only once. The ten most abundant clones make up about 17% of the sample.

The rearrangement combines TRBV19 with TRBJ2-1; TRBD2 might be the D gene, on 5 matching bases. What was sequenced was lung tumor tissue. The receptor comes from a man aged 60 to 69 with non-small cell lung cancer. Read as DNA, the sequence is TGTGCCAGTAGTATAGCAGGCGGGTTTAAGGGTGAGCAGTTCTTC. Its protein reads: CASSIAGGFKGEQFF.